This T cell receptor (beta chain) originates from a study of CD8 T cells in Susac syndrome. RNA was extracted with the RNeasy kit, and a quantity of roughly 0.45 to 1 ug was reverse transcribed using random hexamers. TCRdb recomputed calls from the immunoSEQ multiplex PCR reads with MiXCR, one row per CDR3 protein. The data contain about 120,000 distinct CDR3 sequences, roughly 95% of them singletons. Germline CDR1 and CDR2: MNHEY and SVGAGI. The CDR3 is 16 amino acids. V was pared by 0 bases and J by 1 base, with 1 base of the junction left unmatched. This chain uses TRBV6-5 with TRBJ2-3; 10 bases are a match to TRBD2. The source material was CD4+ T cells from PBMCs. The source is a human donor with Susac syndrome. The CDR3 DNA reads as TGTGCCAGCAGTTACTCGGGGACTAGCGGCACAGATACGCAGTATTTT. This sequence encodes CASSYSGTSGTDTQYF.